This entry describes one T cell receptor beta chain. Patients from Seattle were sampled longitudinally, starting during active infection. CDR1 is MNHEY and CDR2 is SVGAGI in the germline V gene. Deletions cut 8 bases from V and 5 bases from J, with 15 bases between. The CDR3 totals 13 residues. The sample is drawn from a study of blood T cell repertoires in COVID-19. Study overall: Sample material is recorded as cDNA or gDNA derived from T cells, B-cell-depleted T cells, or PBMCs.

TCRdb's table, derived via immunoSEQ multiplex PCR, lists solely in-frame clones and lacks some. Of more than 200,000 clones listed, 75% to 90% are singletons. This TCR was sampled from a man aged 25 to 40 with COVID-19, enrolled during active disease. The material sequenced was peripheral blood. The chain is built from TRBV6-5 and TRBJ1-2, with D possibly matching TRBD1 (5 bases). The CDR3 loop is CASSPSGIYGYTF. In nucleotides, the CDR3 is TGTGCCAGCTCTCCCTCAGGGATTTATGGCTACACCTTC.